The 24 T cell receptor beta chains listed next were all sequenced from one sample in a study of blood T cell repertoires in COVID-19. This table comes from immunoSEQ multiplex PCR, and its TCRdb copy is limited to in-frame clones, with some not included. The table includes 130,000 to 150,000 clones, about four fifths detected once. Specimen: peripheral blood. These receptors were taken from a man between 65 and 85 years old who had recovered from COVID-19.

CDR3 amino acids: CASSLAGTGVRGYTF. The DNA of the CDR3 is TGTGCCAGCAGCTTGGCCGGGACAGGGGTACGCGGCTACACCTTC. The chain links TRBV5-6 to TRBJ1-2; TRBD1 aligns across 10 bases. With V trimmed by 0 bases and J by 8 bases, 7 bases remained unmatched. Germline loops: CDR1 SGHDT, CDR2 YYEEEE. CDR3 length: 15 residues.

The chain recombines TRBV19 with TRBJ1-5; the D gene is possibly TRBD1 (6 bases). The V and J ends lost 6 bases and 0 bases respectively, with 15 bases between them. CDR3 length: 16 residues. The germline V gene encodes CDR1 LNHDA and CDR2 SQIVND (reference sequence). The CDR3 sequence is CASSLGGTYSNQPQHF. The DNA of the CDR3 is TGTGCCAGTAGCCTGGGGGGGACATATAGCAATCAGCCCCAGCATTTT.

The chain couples TRBV5-4 to TRBJ2-3, with 7 bases aligning to TRBD1. Trimming removed 5 bases from V and 4 bases from J; junction bases left unmatched: 4. The CDR3 loop spans 13 amino acids. CDR1 is SGHNT and CDR2 is YYREEE in the germline V gene (reference sequence). The CDR3 sequence: CASRGGVPDTQYF. The CDR3 nucleotides are TGTGCCAGCAGAGGGGGCGTACCAGATACGCAGTATTTT.

The V gene is TRBV3-1 (or the pseudogene TRBV3-2), the J gene TRBJ2-3; maybe TRBD2 (6 bases). From germline, CDR1 is LGHDT and CDR2 YNNKEL (reference sequence). Trimming cost V 1 base and J 6 bases, with 11 bases left between them. The CDR3 has 14 residues. The CDR3 here is CASSQGGLQDTQYF. DNA for the CDR3: TGTGCCAGCAGCCAAGGCGGACTACAGGATACGCAGTATTTT.

This clone was seen more than once but under ten times. The gene calls are TRBV29-1 and TRBJ2-7; D gene uncertain. CDR3 length: 11 residues. CDR1 is SQVTM and CDR2 is ANQGSEA in the germline V gene. With 7 bases removed from V and 0 bases from J, the gap between germline ends came to 7 bases. Written as DNA, the CDR3 is TGCAGCGGTAGAAGCTCCTACGAGCAGTACTTC. Amino acid sequence: CSGRSSYEQYF.

The chain has TRBV6-2 or TRBV6-3 and TRBJ1-1, with a possible D match to TRBD1 (5 bases). Germline assignment: CDR1 MNHEY and CDR2 SVGEGT. This CDR3 is built from 14 residues. The V gene lost 3 bases and the J gene lost 6 bases, with 14 bases spanning the gap. CDR3 residues: CASSYRLTAAEAFF. The CDR3, as DNA: TGTGCCAGCAGTTATCGCCTGACAGCCGCTGAAGCTTTCTTT.

The gene calls are TRBV3-1 (or the pseudogene TRBV3-2) and TRBJ1-2; 7 nucleotides match TRBD1. CDR1 and CDR2 (germline): LGHDT, YNNKEL (reference sequence). V dropped 2 bases and J dropped 5; count of bases not matched to a gene: 5. The CDR3 length is 14 residues. The CDR3 loop reads CASSQKDRRYGYTF. DNA of the CDR3: TGTGCCAGCAGCCAAAAGGACAGGCGGTATGGCTACACCTTC.

This clone came up once. The CDR3 nucleotides are TGCGCCAGCAGCCAAGATCTCACAGGGGGAATGCAGTACTTC. Protein: CASSQDLTGGMQYF. The chain uses TRBV4-1 and TRBJ2-7; 8 nucleotides agree with TRBD1. V lost 0 bases, J lost 9 bases, and 7 bases stayed unmatched. Germline CDR1 and CDR2: MGHRA and YSYEKL. The CDR3 is made up of 14 amino acids.

V is TRBV3-1 (or the pseudogene TRBV3-2) and J is TRBJ2-3; D unresolved. The V gene's germline CDR1 is LGHDT and CDR2 YNNKEL (reference sequence). There are 16 residues in the CDR3. The germline V and J ends were trimmed by 3 bases and 0 bases, with 13 bases remaining between them. As DNA, the CDR3 is TGTGCCAGCAGCCACAAAGAGGATGCTAGCACAGATACGCAGTATTTT. Protein product: CASSHKEDASTDTQYF.

The chain links TRBV5-1 to TRBJ2-3; TRBD2 aligns across 7 bases. In germline, CDR1 is SGHRS, CDR2 YFSETQ. V shed 4 bases, J shed 6 bases, and the junction held 8 bases outside the gene matches. The CDR3 has 14 amino acids. Here the CDR3 reads CASSPLAGRDTQYF. The CDR3 coding sequence is TGCGCCAGCAGCCCGCTCGCCGGGAGGGATACGCAGTATTTT.

The chain uses TRBV12-3 or TRBV12-4 and TRBJ2-7; weak D call: TRBD2 (6 bases). The germline V and J ends were trimmed by 3 bases and 12 bases, with 12 bases remaining between them. This CDR3 is 11 amino acids long. The CDR3 DNA reads TGTGCCAGCAGTTTCCTCGGGAGTGCGTACTTC. This codes for CASSFLGSAYF.

This chain joins TRBV18 and TRBJ2-7; 7 bases agree with TRBD2. The CDR3 runs to 14 residues. Per the germline V gene, CDR1 is KGHSH and CDR2 is LQKENI. With V trimmed by 3 bases and J by 7 bases, 9 bases remained unmatched. The CDR3 reads CASSPSTSFVEQYF. The DNA for the CDR3 is TGTGCCAGCTCACCTTCGACTAGCTTCGTTGAGCAGTACTTC.

The chain's CDR3 is CSVDPHAGRTEAFF. Here the CDR3 DNA reads TGCAGCGTTGATCCCCATGCGGGCCGGACTGAAGCTTTCTTT. V usage is TRBV29-1 and J usage is TRBJ1-1, with unresolved D. This CDR3 region has 14 residues. Germline CDR1 SQVTM, CDR2 ANQGSEA. V was cut by 3 bases and J by 5 bases, with 16 bases left in between.

This clone has a single count. V is TRBV19 and J is TRBJ2-7; 8 bases are shared with TRBD1. The CDR3 sequence is 14 residues long. V lost 5 bases, J lost 4 bases, and 7 bases stayed unmatched. The germline V gene has CDR1 LNHDA and CDR2 SQIVND (reference sequence). CDR3 loop: CASSPRTGRYEQYF. For the CDR3, the DNA is TGTGCCAGTAGTCCACGGACAGGGAGGTACGAGCAGTACTTC.

This clone was seen repeatedly, ten times or more. Other DNA sequences in this specimen translate into the identical CDR3. J is TRBJ2-7 and V is TRBV2; TRBD1 might be the D (7 bases). Trimming removed 4 bases from V and 7 bases from J, with 8 bases in between. Germline lookup yields CDR1 SNHLY and CDR2 FYNNEI. This CDR3 is built from 11 residues. The CDR3 loop is CASSAGGEQYF. CDR3 bases: TGTGCCAGCAGTGCAGGGGGGGAGCAGTACTTC. Together with reference TRBV2 and TRBJ2-7, the CDR3 gives the full variable domain: EPEVTQTPSHQVTQMGQEVILRCVPISNHLYFYWYRQILGQKVEFLVSFYNNEISEKSEIFDDQFSVERPDGSNFTLKIRSTKLEDSAMYFCASSAGGEQYFGPGTRLTVT.

The V call is TRBV30, the J call TRBJ1-2; 10 bases agree with TRBD1. Trimming cost V 4 bases and J 8 bases; bases outside gene matches: 16. CDR3 size: 16 residues. CDR1 and CDR2 (germline): GTSNPN, SVGIG (reference sequence). The CDR3 region is CAWIIPGQGYVNGYTF. In DNA, the CDR3 is TGTGCCTGGATTATACCGGGACAGGGGTACGTGAACGGCTACACCTTC. Supplemented by reference TRBV30 and TRBJ1-2, the full variable domain reads SQTIHQWPATLVQPVGSPLSLECTVEGTSNPNLYWYRQAAGRGLQLLFYSVGIGQISSEVPQNLSASRPQDRQFILSSKKLLLSDSGFYLCAWIIPGQGYVNGYTFGSGTRLTVV.

The V and J genes are TRBV2 and TRBJ1-2; perhaps TRBD1 as D (5 bases). In germline, CDR1 is SNHLY, CDR2 FYNNEI. V lost 3 bases and J lost 3, with 8 bases in between. CDR3 length equals 13 residues. The CDR3 DNA follows: TGTGCCAGCAGTGACCAGACAGACTATGGCTACACCTTC. Its protein is CASSDQTDYGYTF.

The chain is built from TRBV7-8 and TRBJ1-2; a weak D match, TRBD1 (5 bases). The CDR3 has 13 residues. CDR1 SGHVS and CDR2 FQNEAQ come from the germline V gene. The V end was cut by 4 bases, the J end by 7 bases, with 13 bases between. The CDR3 is CASSSTGAFGYTF. The CDR3 DNA follows: TGTGCCAGCAGCTCTACTGGGGCCTTTGGCTACACCTTC.

The rearrangement uses TRBV10-3 and TRBJ1-3; the D is unclear. CDR1 is ENHRY and CDR2 is SYGVKD in the germline V gene. V dropped 9 bases and J dropped 0 bases, with 15 bases sitting between them. The CDR3 spans 15 residues. Here the CDR3 DNA reads TGTGCCATGGGAGGAGAGTCCAACTCTGGAAACACCATATATTTT. Translated: CAMGGESNSGNTIYF.

V and J are TRBV19 and TRBJ1-5, with 7 bases matching TRBD1. Germline V gives CDR1 LNHDA, CDR2 SQIVND (reference sequence). V gave up 2 bases and J gave up 0 bases; unmatched junction bases: 10. The CDR3 contains 18 residues. The CDR3: CASSIPYDRAYSNQPQHF. CDR3 bases: TGTGCCAGTAGTATACCCTATGACAGGGCTTATAGCAATCAGCCCCAGCATTTT.

V gene TRBV19 combines with J gene TRBJ2-6; D may be TRBD2 (5 bases). The CDR3 sequence is 18 residues long. The germline gives CDR1 LNHDA, CDR2 SQIVND (reference sequence). V was shortened by 9 bases and J by 0 bases, with 21 bases between the two germline ends. CDR3 bases: TGTGCCAGCACCAAGTGGGCAGGCGGGTTCTCTGGGGCCAACGTCCTGACTTTC. Protein: CASTKWAGGFSGANVLTF.

The V call is TRBV7-9, the J call TRBJ2-1; 8 bases agree with TRBD2. The CDR3 is 14 residues long. Trimming cost V 5 bases and J 9 bases; bases outside gene matches: 9. The germline V gene has CDR1 SEHNR and CDR2 FQNEAQ (reference sequence). The CDR3 DNA reads TGTGCCAGCAGCATCCCCGGACTAGCTTCTGAGCAGTTCTTC. It codes for CASSIPGLASEQFF.

V usage is TRBV12-5 and J usage is TRBJ2-5; a possible D gene is TRBD2 (5 bases). Germline lookup yields CDR1 LGHNT and CDR2 FRNRAP. V was shortened by 1 base and J by 11 bases, with 17 bases between the two germline ends. There are 14 residues in the CDR3. The CDR3: CASGLGVVLADQYF. Here the CDR3 DNA reads TGTGCTAGTGGTTTGGGGGTCGTCCTAGCTGATCAGTACTTC.

This clone was counted only a few times. The chain recombines TRBV25-1 with TRBJ2-3, with D unclear. Germline CDR1 MGHDK, CDR2 SYGVNS. CDR3 length: 8 residues. Deletions cut 7 bases from V and 11 bases from J, with 4 bases between. The CDR3 reads CASTKQYF. The CDR3 coding sequence is TGTGCCAGCACAAAGCAGTATTTT.